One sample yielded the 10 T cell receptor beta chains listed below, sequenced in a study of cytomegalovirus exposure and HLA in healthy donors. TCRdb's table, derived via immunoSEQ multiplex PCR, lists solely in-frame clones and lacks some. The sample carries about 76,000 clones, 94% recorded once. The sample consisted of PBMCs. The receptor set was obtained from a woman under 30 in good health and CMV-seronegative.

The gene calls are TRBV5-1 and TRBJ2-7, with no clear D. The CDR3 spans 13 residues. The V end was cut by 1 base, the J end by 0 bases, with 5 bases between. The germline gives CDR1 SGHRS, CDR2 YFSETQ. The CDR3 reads CASSLSRSYEQYF. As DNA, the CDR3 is TGCGCCAGCAGCTTGTCGCGCTCCTACGAGCAGTACTTC. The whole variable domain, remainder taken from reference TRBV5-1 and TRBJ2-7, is KAGVTQTPRYLIKTRGQQVTLSCSPISGHRSVSWYQQTPGQGLQFLFEYFSETQRNKGNFPGRFSGRQFSNSRSEMNVSTLELGDSALYLCASSLSRSYEQYFGPGTRLTVT.

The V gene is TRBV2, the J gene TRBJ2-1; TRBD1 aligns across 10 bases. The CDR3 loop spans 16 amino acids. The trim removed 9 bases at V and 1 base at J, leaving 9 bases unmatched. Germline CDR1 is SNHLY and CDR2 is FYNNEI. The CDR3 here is CASVWDRGLSYNEQFF. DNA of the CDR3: TGTGCCAGTGTATGGGACAGGGGTCTATCCTACAATGAGCAGTTCTTC.

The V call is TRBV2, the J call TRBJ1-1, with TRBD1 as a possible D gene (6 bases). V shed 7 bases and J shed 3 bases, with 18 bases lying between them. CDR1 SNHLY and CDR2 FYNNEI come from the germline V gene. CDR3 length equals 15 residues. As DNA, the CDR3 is TGTGCCAGCACCGACAGGTGGGGGATTCACACTGAAGCTTTCTTT. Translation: CASTDRWGIHTEAFF. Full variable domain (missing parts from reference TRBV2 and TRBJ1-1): EPEVTQTPSHQVTQMGQEVILRCVPISNHLYFYWYRQILGQKVEFLVSFYNNEISEKSEIFDDQFSVERPDGSNFTLKIRSTKLEDSAMYFCASTDRWGIHTEAFFGQGTRLTVV.

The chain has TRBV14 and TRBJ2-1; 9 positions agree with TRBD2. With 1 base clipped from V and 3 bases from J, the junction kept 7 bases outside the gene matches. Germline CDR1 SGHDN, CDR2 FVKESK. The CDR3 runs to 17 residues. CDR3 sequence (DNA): TGTGCCAGCAGCCAAGTCGGAGCGGGGGGTATCTACAATGAGCAGTTCTTC. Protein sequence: CASSQVGAGGIYNEQFF.

DNA for the CDR3: TGTGCCAGCAGTGTGGGCGTTACCGGGGAGCTGTTTTTT. Its protein is CASSVGVTGELFF. This chain connects TRBV2 to TRBJ2-2; unclear D gene. This CDR3 region has 13 residues. Trimming stripped 4 bases from V and 5 bases from J, with 8 bases between. Germline V gives CDR1 SNHLY, CDR2 FYNNEI.

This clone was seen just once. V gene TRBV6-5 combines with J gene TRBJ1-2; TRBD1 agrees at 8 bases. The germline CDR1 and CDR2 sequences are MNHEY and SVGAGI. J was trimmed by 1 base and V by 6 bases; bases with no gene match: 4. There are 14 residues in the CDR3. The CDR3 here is CASSLDRVNYGYTF. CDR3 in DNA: TGTGCCAGCAGCCTGGACAGGGTTAACTATGGCTACACCTTC.

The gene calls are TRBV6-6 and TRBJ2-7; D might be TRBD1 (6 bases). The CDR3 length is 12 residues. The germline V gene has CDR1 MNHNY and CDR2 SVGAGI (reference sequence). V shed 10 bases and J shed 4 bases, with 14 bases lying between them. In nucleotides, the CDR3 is TGTGCCACCACGGGGACACGGTACGAGCAGTACTTC. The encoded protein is CATTGTRYEQYF.

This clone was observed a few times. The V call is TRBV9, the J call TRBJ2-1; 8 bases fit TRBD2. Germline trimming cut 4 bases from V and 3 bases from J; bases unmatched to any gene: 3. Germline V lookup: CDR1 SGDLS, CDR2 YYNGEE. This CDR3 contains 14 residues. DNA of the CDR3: TGTGCCAGCAGCAAGCGGGGGATCTACAATGAGCAGTTCTTC. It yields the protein CASSKRGIYNEQFF.

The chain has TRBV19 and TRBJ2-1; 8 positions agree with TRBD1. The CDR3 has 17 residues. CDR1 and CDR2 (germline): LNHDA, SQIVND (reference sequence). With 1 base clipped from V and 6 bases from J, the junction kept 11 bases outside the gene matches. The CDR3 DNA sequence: TGTGCCAGTAGTATAGGTGTGGACAGGGTCGGTCGCAATGAGCAGTTCTTC. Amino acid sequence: CASSIGVDRVGRNEQFF.

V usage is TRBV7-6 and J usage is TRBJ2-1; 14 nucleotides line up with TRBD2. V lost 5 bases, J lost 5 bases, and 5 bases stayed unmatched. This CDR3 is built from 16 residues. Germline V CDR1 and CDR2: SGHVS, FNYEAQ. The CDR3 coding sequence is TGTGCCAGCAGCCCCCGACTAGCGGGGGGGAACAATGAGCAGTTCTTC. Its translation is CASSPRLAGGNNEQFF.